These 12 T cell receptor beta chains originate from one sample sequenced in a study of T cell changes during pregnancy in multiple sclerosis. TCRdb keeps only in-frame clones here, not all; method: immunoSEQ multiplex PCR. In the table there are 25,000 to 30,000 clones, about nine tenths of which are singletons. Sequencing was performed on CD4+ T cells from peripheral blood mononuclear cells, taken in the first trimester of pregnancy. The source of these receptors is a female donor in good health, enrolled as a control in a pregnancy study.

This chain links TRBV27 with TRBJ2-3; D is ambiguous. There are 13 residues in the CDR3. Germline CDR1 is MNHEY and CDR2 is SMNVEV (reference sequence). Deletions cut 6 bases from V and 3 bases from J, with 10 bases between. CDR3 DNA sequence: TGTGCCAGCAGCAGCGTATTAACAGATACGCAGTATTTT. Its translation: CASSSVLTDTQYF.

The genes are TRBV29-1 and TRBJ2-4; D may be TRBD2 (5 bases). The CDR3 has 14 residues. The germline CDR1 and CDR2 sequences are SQVTM and ANQGSEA. Trimming cost V 3 bases and J 6 bases, with 15 bases left between them. Here the CDR3 DNA reads TGCAGCGTTGAGCTGGGCGGGTGGGGAAACATTCAGTACTTC. Its translation is CSVELGGWGNIQYF.

This chain connects TRBV27 to TRBJ2-1; 9 nucleotides agree with TRBD2. Trimming removed 2 bases from V and 6 bases from J; junction bases left unmatched: 5. The CDR3 has 15 amino acids. The germline V gene encodes CDR1 MNHEY and CDR2 SMNVEV (reference sequence). This chain's CDR3 is CASSLISRGGNEQFF. The CDR3 DNA reads as TGTGCCAGCAGTTTAATATCGCGGGGGGGCAATGAGCAGTTCTTC.

J is TRBJ2-7 and V is TRBV5-1; TRBD2 agrees at 9 bases. Germline loops: CDR1 SGHRS, CDR2 YFSETQ. The trim removed 3 bases at V and 2 bases at J, leaving 12 bases unmatched. This CDR3 has 17 amino acids. In DNA form, the CDR3 reads TGCGCCAGCAGCTGGTCGCCCGTTGGCGGGGGGGCCTACGAGCAGTACTTC. This sequence encodes CASSWSPVGGGAYEQYF. The variable domain in full, completed from reference TRBV5-1 and TRBJ2-7, reads KAGVTQTPRYLIKTRGQQVTLSCSPISGHRSVSWYQQTPGQGLQFLFEYFSETQRNKGNFPGRFSGRQFSNSRSEMNVSTLELGDSALYLCASSWSPVGGGAYEQYFGPGTRLTVT.

The rearrangement joins TRBV19 to TRBJ1-5, with 7 bases lining up with TRBD1. The V and J ends lost 5 bases and 3 bases, in that order; junction bases with no gene match: 7. The CDR3 is 15 residues long. Germline values: CDR1 LNHDA, CDR2 SQIVND (reference sequence). The chain's CDR3 is CASSFRTGVNQPQHF. The CDR3 region has the DNA TGTGCCAGTAGTTTCCGGACAGGAGTCAATCAGCCCCAGCATTTT.

The V gene is TRBV6-4, the J gene TRBJ2-7, with TRBD2 identical over 7 bases. The junction had 11 bases not matched to a gene; V was cut back by 6 bases and J by 3 bases. Germline assignment: CDR1 MRHNA and CDR2 SNTAGT. There are 15 residues in the CDR3. CDR3 DNA sequence: TGTGCCAGCAGGCTCCCGGGACTAACTGTCTACGAGCAGTACTTC. Translated: CASRLPGLTVYEQYF.

The V call is TRBV5-6, the J call TRBJ1-3; D gene unclear. This CDR3 contains 14 residues. V dropped 1 base and J dropped 1 base, with 6 bases sitting between them. CDR1 and CDR2 from the germline V gene are SGHDT and YYEEEE. The CDR3 region has the DNA TGTGCCAGCAGCTTGCGAGGATCTGGAAACACCATATATTTT. The encoded protein is CASSLRGSGNTIYF.

The CDR3 loop is CASSPESGYNEQFF. CDR3 sequence (DNA): TGTGCCAGCAGCCCAGAGTCGGGGTACAATGAGCAGTTCTTC. V gene TRBV7-9 combines with J gene TRBJ2-1; weak D call: TRBD2 (5 bases). Germline V lookup: CDR1 SEHNR, CDR2 FQNEAQ (reference sequence). Trimming removed 5 bases from V and 4 bases from J, with 12 bases in between. This CDR3 is 14 amino acids long.

This rearrangement joins TRBV19 to TRBJ2-6; D perhaps matches TRBD1 (6 bases). The CDR3 runs to 14 residues. The germline CDR1 and CDR2 sequences are LNHDA and SQIVND (reference sequence). V lost 5 bases and J lost 2, with 7 bases in between. CDR3 DNA sequence: TGTGCCAGTAGTCCAGGGGCTGGGGCCAACGTCCTGACTTTC. Its protein is CASSPGAGANVLTF.

The J gene is TRBJ2-1, the V gene TRBV29-1; 7 bases agree with TRBD2. The germline V gene has CDR1 SQVTM and CDR2 ANQGSEA. The CDR3 runs to 14 residues. The V and J ends lost 7 bases and 9 bases, in that order; junction bases with no gene match: 15. Here the CDR3 reads CSGVGLGLGGEQFF. Here the CDR3 DNA reads TGCAGCGGGGTTGGGCTTGGACTAGGCGGTGAGCAGTTCTTC.

The chain employs TRBV19 and TRBJ1-2; 10 bases are shared with TRBD1. This CDR3 has 15 amino acids. CDR1 is LNHDA and CDR2 is SQIVND in the germline V gene (reference sequence). V trimming: 0 bases; J trimming: 7 bases; junction bases outside the gene matches: 5. CDR3 in amino acids: CASSIDATGGVGYTF. The CDR3 DNA reads TGTGCCAGTAGTATAGATGCGACAGGGGGCGTTGGCTACACCTTC. The entire variable domain, with the rest obtained from reference TRBV19 and TRBJ1-2, is as follows: DGGITQSPKYLFRKEGQNVTLSCEQNLNHDAMYWYRQDPGQGLRLIYYSQIVNDFQKGDIAEGYSVSREKKESFPLTVTSAQKNPTAFYLCASSIDATGGVGYTFGSGTRLTVV.

CDR3: CASTLGGTGEQYF. The CDR3, as DNA: TGTGCCAGCACATTGGGGGGGACGGGCGAGCAGTACTTC. The V gene is TRBV7-3, the J gene TRBJ2-7; 7 bases agree with TRBD2. V lost 7 bases, J lost 6 bases, and 9 bases stayed unmatched. Germline lookup yields CDR1 SGHTA and CDR2 FQGTGA. The CDR3 consists of 13 residues.